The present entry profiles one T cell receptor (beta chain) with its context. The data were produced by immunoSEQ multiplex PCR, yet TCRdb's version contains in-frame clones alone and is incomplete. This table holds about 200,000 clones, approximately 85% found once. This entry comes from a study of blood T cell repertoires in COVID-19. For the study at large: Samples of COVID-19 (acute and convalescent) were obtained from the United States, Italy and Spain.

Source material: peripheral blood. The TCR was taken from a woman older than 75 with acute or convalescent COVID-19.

CDR3 sequence (DNA): TGTGCCGTCGGCAGAGGTAGCGCCTATAATTCACCCCTCCACTTT. Amino acid sequence: CAVGRGSAYNSPLHF. J is TRBJ1-6 and V is TRBV7-9; D remains unclear. The CDR3 is 15 amino acids. CDR1 is SEHNR and CDR2 is FQNEAQ in the germline V gene (reference sequence). The germline V and J ends were trimmed by 11 bases and 2 bases, with 16 bases remaining between them.